The 24 T cell receptor beta chains below all came from one sample that was sequenced in a study of cytomegalovirus exposure and HLA in healthy donors. The assay was immunoSEQ multiplex PCR, and TCRdb's table has in-frame clones only and misses some. The sample lists 200,000 to 300,000 clones; roughly 87% were seen once. Specimen: PBMCs. These receptors were collected from a young man in good health and CMV-seropositive.

The rearrangement links TRBV7-2 to TRBJ2-2; D not certain. Deletions cut 10 bases from V and 6 bases from J, with 21 bases between. This CDR3 is built from 15 residues. CDR1 is SGHTA, CDR2 FQGNSA, per germline. Here the CDR3 DNA reads TGTGCCACCCGACTTCCTTCTGGACGAGCCGGGGAGCTGTTTTTT. Translated: CATRLPSGRAGELFF.

This sequence joins TRBV14 and TRBJ1-1; no firm D call. The CDR3 totals 13 residues. Germline V lookup: CDR1 SGHDN, CDR2 FVKESK. Trimming took off 8 bases at V and 5 bases at J, with 15 bases between the two ends. CDR3 bases: TGTGCCAGCTCCGGGTTTCGGAGGACTGAAGCTTTCTTT. Protein: CASSGFRRTEAFF.

The chain links TRBV7-9 to TRBJ2-2; D is unclear. The germline V and J ends were trimmed by 1 base and 0 bases, with 6 bases remaining between them. The CDR3 sequence is 15 residues long. Per germline, CDR1 SEHNR and CDR2 FQNEAQ (reference sequence). The CDR3 loop reads CASSLGETNTGELFF. CDR3 in DNA: TGTGCCAGCAGCTTAGGGGAAACGAACACCGGGGAGCTGTTTTTT.

The chain links TRBV28 to TRBJ1-1; the D is unclear. CDR1 is MDHEN, CDR2 SYDVKM, per germline. V gave up 7 bases and J gave up 2 bases, with 11 bases separating them. This CDR3 region has 13 residues. Here the CDR3 reads CASNGGLNTEAFF. The CDR3 DNA reads TGTGCCAGCAACGGAGGGCTTAACACTGAAGCTTTCTTT.

This sequence joins TRBV9 and TRBJ1-1; 7 bases are shared with TRBD1. The CDR3 has 13 residues. Per germline, CDR1 SGDLS and CDR2 YYNGEE. After removal of 4 bases from V and 3 bases from J, the junction contained 3 bases not matched to a gene. This CDR3 is CASSRDRDTEAFF. The CDR3 nucleotides read TGTGCCAGCAGCCGAGACAGGGACACTGAAGCTTTCTTT.

The chain has TRBV27 and TRBJ2-1; possibly TRBD2 for D (6 bases). CDR3 length equals 15 residues. V was pared by 7 bases and J by 6 bases, with 19 bases between. Germline V gene lookup returns CDR1 MNHEY and CDR2 SMNVEV (reference sequence). The CDR3: CASIPGEARSNEQFF. The DNA of the CDR3 is TGTGCCAGCATCCCGGGGGAAGCTAGAAGCAATGAGCAGTTCTTC.

The CDR3 region is CASSLDTRRVVEQFF. CDR3 coding DNA: TGTGCCAGCAGCTTAGATACGAGGAGGGTTGTTGAGCAGTTCTTC. J is TRBJ2-1 and V is TRBV11-2; possible D gene TRBD2, 6 bases. Trimming took off 0 bases at V and 9 bases at J, with 15 bases between the two ends. The CDR3 is made up of 15 amino acids. Germline loops: CDR1 SGHAT, CDR2 FQNNGV.

This clone was picked up one time. The chain recombines TRBV27 with TRBJ1-2, with 8 bases that match TRBD1. This CDR3 comprises 13 residues. V shed 3 bases and J 8 bases; nucleotides not matched to a gene: 5. The germline CDR1 and CDR2 sequences are MNHEY and SMNVEV (reference sequence). CDR3 coding DNA: TGTGCCAGCAGTTTGACAGGGGTTAGGGGCTACACCTTC. As protein: CASSLTGVRGYTF.

The chain joins TRBV6-6 to TRBJ1-3; D unresolved. The CDR3 consists of 13 residues. Germline V gives CDR1 MNHNY, CDR2 SVGAGI (reference sequence). V was shortened by 2 bases and J by 8 bases, with 10 bases between the two germline ends. The CDR3 region is CASSYEGLDTIYF. The CDR3 nucleotides are TGTGCCAGCAGTTACGAGGGATTGGACACCATATATTTT.

The chain carries TRBV5-6 and TRBJ2-5, with 9 bases identical to TRBD1. The CDR3 contains 15 residues. The germline V gene has CDR1 SGHDT and CDR2 YYEEEE. The trim removed 0 bases at V and 3 bases at J, leaving 3 bases unmatched. CDR3 residues: CASSLAGQGEETQYF. The DNA for the CDR3 is TGTGCCAGCAGCTTGGCGGGACAGGGAGAAGAGACCCAGTACTTC.

The chain employs TRBV7-9 and TRBJ2-1; 9 bases are shared with TRBD2. This CDR3 has 14 amino acids. Losses at the gene ends were 8 bases for V and 4 bases for J; bases not matched to a gene: 6. Germline V gene sequence: CDR1 SEHNR, CDR2 FQNEAQ (reference sequence). This chain's CDR3 is CASLMTSGYNEQFF. The CDR3 DNA is TGTGCCAGCCTAATGACTAGCGGTTACAATGAGCAGTTCTTC.

The chain combines TRBV5-4 with TRBJ2-3, with D perhaps matching TRBD2 (5 bases). This CDR3 contains 16 residues. CDR1 and CDR2 from the germline V gene are SGHNT and YYREEE (reference sequence). The V gene lost 0 bases and the J gene lost 0 bases, with 11 bases spanning the gap. In DNA form, the CDR3 reads TGTGCCAGCAGCTTGGAGGGAGCGCTTAGCACAGATACGCAGTATTTT. Translating it yields CASSLEGALSTDTQYF.

About this clone itself: Different DNA sequences within this sample yield the same CDR3. This sequence joins TRBV30 and TRBJ1-5, with a possible D match to TRBD1 (5 bases). Germline lookup yields CDR1 GTSNPN and CDR2 SVGIG (reference sequence). The CDR3 is made up of 13 amino acids. Trimming took 0 bases from V and 4 from J, leaving 7 bases between them. CDR3 DNA: TGTGCCTGGAGTGTACGGGGGAATCAGCCCCAGCATTTT. Translation gives CAWSVRGNQPQHF.

CDR3 amino acids: CASSSGRSGYTF. The CDR3, as DNA: TGCGCCAGCAGTTCAGGAAGGAGTGGCTACACCTTC. The chain joins TRBV5-1 to TRBJ1-2; D is ambiguous. With 5 bases removed from V and 7 bases from J, the gap between germline ends came to 12 bases. CDR1 is SGHRS and CDR2 is YFSETQ in the germline V gene. The CDR3 loop spans 12 amino acids. Looking up the rest from reference TRBV5-1 and TRBJ1-2 gives the full variable domain: KAGVTQTPRYLIKTRGQQVTLSCSPISGHRSVSWYQQTPGQGLQFLFEYFSETQRNKGNFPGRFSGRQFSNSRSEMNVSTLELGDSALYLCASSSGRSGYTFGSGTRLTVV.

The V call is TRBV5-1, the J call TRBJ2-5, with TRBD2 matching 9 bases. Germline V gene lookup returns CDR1 SGHRS and CDR2 YFSETQ. V gave up 0 bases and J gave up 4 bases; unmatched junction bases: 4. The CDR3 runs to 15 residues. CDR3 sequence (DNA): TGCGCCAGCAGCTTGGTTAGCGGGAGTGGAGAGACCCAGTACTTC. Translating gives CASSLVSGSGETQYF.

DNA for the CDR3: TGTGCCTGGAGTATGCAGAGGGGCACTGAAGCTTTCTTT. This codes for CAWSMQRGTEAFF. The chain recombines TRBV30 with TRBJ1-1, with a weak D call TRBD1 (5 bases). V lost 2 bases, J lost 4 bases, and 11 bases lay in between. CDR1 GTSNPN and CDR2 SVGIG come from the germline V gene (reference sequence). The CDR3 totals 13 residues.

The chain is built from TRBV30 and TRBJ2-1; TRBD1 agrees at 7 bases. Losses at the gene ends were 5 bases for V and 2 bases for J; bases not matched to a gene: 12. Germline loops: CDR1 GTSNPN, CDR2 SVGIG (reference sequence). The CDR3 length is 16 residues. CDR3 amino acids: CAWSRPTGAPYNEQFF. Written as DNA, the CDR3 is TGTGCCTGGTCCCGTCCCACAGGGGCCCCCTACAATGAGCAGTTCTTC.

The genes are TRBV6-6 and TRBJ2-1, with 8 nucleotides matching TRBD1. CDR1 and CDR2 from the germline V gene are MNHNY and SVGAGI (reference sequence). V lost 2 bases and J lost 4; bases outside the gene matches: 4. This CDR3 is built from 15 residues. CDR3 sequence (DNA): TGTGCCAGCAGTTACGGTCAGGGGGCTTACAATGAGCAGTTCTTC. This codes for CASSYGQGAYNEQFF.

V and J are TRBV9 and TRBJ1-1; no clear D gene. The CDR3 has 13 amino acids. Germline loops: CDR1 SGDLS, CDR2 YYNGEE. Trimming cost V 3 bases and J 11 bases, with 17 bases left between them. CDR3 DNA sequence: TGTGCCAGCAGCGAGCCCTCTACCCCTTGGGCTTTCTTT. Encoded protein: CASSEPSTPWAFF.

The chain couples TRBV6-5 to TRBJ2-1; 9 bases align to TRBD2. The CDR3 spans 15 residues. V lost 0 bases and J lost 4; bases outside the gene matches: 1. Germline V gives CDR1 MNHEY, CDR2 SVGAGI. This CDR3 reads CASSYSSGRYNEQFF. CDR3 bases: TGTGCCAGCAGTTACTCTAGCGGGAGATACAATGAGCAGTTCTTC.

The chain is built from TRBV9 and TRBJ2-1; 8 bases fit TRBD1. Germline V CDR1 and CDR2: SGDLS, YYNGEE. CDR3 length equals 15 residues. V was clipped by 2 bases and J by 7 bases; unmatched bases: 8. The CDR3 DNA sequence: TGTGCCAGCAGCGTCTCGAGCAGGGGGCTGAATGAGCAGTTCTTC. Translating it yields CASSVSSRGLNEQFF. Complete variable domain (other parts from reference TRBV9 and TRBJ2-1): DSGVTQTPKHLITATGQRVTLRCSPRSGDLSVYWYQQSLDQGLQFLIQYYNGEERAKGNILERFSAQQFPDLHSELNLSSLELGDSALYFCASSVSSRGLNEQFFGPGTRLTVL.

The rearrangement uses TRBV25-1 and TRBJ1-4; D not certain. Germline CDR1 is MGHDK and CDR2 is SYGVNS. The CDR3 length is 13 residues. V was shortened by 9 bases and J by 7 bases, with 15 bases between the two germline ends. The CDR3 region has the DNA TGTGCCAGTCTAGGCCCAGACCTTGAAAAACTGTTTTTT. Its translation: CASLGPDLEKLFF.

The chain combines TRBV18 with TRBJ2-7; 10 bases align to TRBD1. The germline CDR1 and CDR2 sequences are KGHSH and LQKENI. With 2 bases clipped from V and 5 bases from J, the junction kept 0 bases outside the gene matches. CDR3 length: 13 residues. The DNA of the CDR3 is TGTGCCAGCTCACCAGGACAGGGGGACGAGCAGTACTTC. Protein product: CASSPGQGDEQYF.

The V gene is TRBV5-1, the J gene TRBJ2-7, with D uncertain. CDR3 length: 12 amino acids. Trimming removed 3 bases at V and 3 bases at J, with 7 bases between. Germline V lookup: CDR1 SGHRS, CDR2 YFSETQ. The CDR3 sequence: CASSSSDYEQYF. The CDR3 nucleotides are TGCGCCAGCAGCTCGTCTGACTACGAGCAGTACTTC.